In this sample, the clone carrying this T cell receptor (beta chain) turned up many times. The antigen is unknown. This sample is part of a study of T cells in Graves' hyperthyroidism and ophthalmopathy. Findings and caveats of the study: Within blood appeared most thyroid clonotypes that had expanded above 0.001. A model built on 13 V-J features separated ophthalmopathy from stable hyperthyroidism.

The investigators amplified TCR beta CDR3 regions from RNA transcripts. First-round RT-PCR with HTBI primers amplified the TCR CDR3 region. TCRdb recomputed calls from the multiplex PCR reads with MiXCR, one row per CDR3 protein. The sample yields approximately 640,000 distinct CDR3 sequences, roughly 46% seen once. A patient was excluded if there was uncontrolled infection, other autoimmune disease, pregnancy or lactation. Clinical symptoms, serum thyroxine and TRAb, thyroid ultrasound and orbital computed tomography were used for the diagnoses. This receptor was obtained from an adult man with Graves' disease, either hyperthyroidism or ophthalmopathy (not recorded which). Sequencing used peripheral blood or thyroid tissue (not recorded which).

The CDR3 region is CAISATTDNTEAFF. The CDR3 DNA follows: TGTGCCATCAGTGCCACGACGGATAACACTGAAGCTTTCTTT. This chain links TRBV10-3 with TRBJ1-1; D gene ambiguous. Germline V gene sequence: CDR1 ENHRY, CDR2 SYGVKD. This CDR3 is 14 amino acids long. V gave up 4 bases and J gave up 2 bases, with 11 bases separating them.